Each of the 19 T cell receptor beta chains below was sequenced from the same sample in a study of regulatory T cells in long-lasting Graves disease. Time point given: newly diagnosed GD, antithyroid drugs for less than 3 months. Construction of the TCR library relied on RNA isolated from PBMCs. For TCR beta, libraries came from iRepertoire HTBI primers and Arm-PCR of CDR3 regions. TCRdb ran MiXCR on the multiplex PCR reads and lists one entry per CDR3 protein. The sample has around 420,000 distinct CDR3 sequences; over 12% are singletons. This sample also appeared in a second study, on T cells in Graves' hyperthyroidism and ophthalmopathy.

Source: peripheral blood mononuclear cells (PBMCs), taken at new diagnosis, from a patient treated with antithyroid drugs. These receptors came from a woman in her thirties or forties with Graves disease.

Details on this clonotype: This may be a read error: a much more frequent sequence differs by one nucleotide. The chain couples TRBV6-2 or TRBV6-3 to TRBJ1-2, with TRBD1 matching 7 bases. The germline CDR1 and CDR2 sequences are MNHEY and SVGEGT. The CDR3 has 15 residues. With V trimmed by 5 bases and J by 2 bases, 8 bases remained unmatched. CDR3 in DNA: TGTGCCAGCAGTGAGTCGGACAGGACCAACTATGGCTACACCTTC. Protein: CASSESDRTNYGYTF.

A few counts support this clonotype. The DNA of the CDR3 is TGTGCCAGCAGTTTATCGGGCACAGGGGGTCCGAAAGAGCAGTACTTC. Translation: CASSLSGTGGPKEQYF. The chain employs TRBV27 and TRBJ2-7; 8 bases map to TRBD1. Per the germline V gene, CDR1 is MNHEY and CDR2 is SMNVEV (reference sequence). The CDR3 contains 16 residues. Unmatched junction bases numbered 11, after V lost 0 bases and J lost 7 bases.

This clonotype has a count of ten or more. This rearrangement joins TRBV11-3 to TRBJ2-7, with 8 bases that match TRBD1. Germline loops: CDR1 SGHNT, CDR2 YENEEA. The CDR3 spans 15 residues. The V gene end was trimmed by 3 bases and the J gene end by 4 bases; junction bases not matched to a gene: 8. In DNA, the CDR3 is TGTGCCAGCAGCTTCCTCGGGACAGGCGCATACGAGCAGTACTTC. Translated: CASSFLGTGAYEQYF.

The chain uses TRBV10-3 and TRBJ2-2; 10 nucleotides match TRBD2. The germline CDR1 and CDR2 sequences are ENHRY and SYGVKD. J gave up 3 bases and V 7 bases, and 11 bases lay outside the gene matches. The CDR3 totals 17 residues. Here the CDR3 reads CAIKDSSGRRDTGELFF. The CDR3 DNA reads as TGTGCCATCAAGGATTCTAGCGGGAGACGGGACACCGGGGAGCTGTTTTTT.

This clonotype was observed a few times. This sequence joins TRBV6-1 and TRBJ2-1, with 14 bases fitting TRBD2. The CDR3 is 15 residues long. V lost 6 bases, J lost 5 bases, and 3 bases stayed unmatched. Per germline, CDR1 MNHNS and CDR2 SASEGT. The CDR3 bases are TGTGCCAGCAGAAAGGGACTAGCGGGAGACAATGAGCAGTTCTTC. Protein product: CASRKGLAGDNEQFF.

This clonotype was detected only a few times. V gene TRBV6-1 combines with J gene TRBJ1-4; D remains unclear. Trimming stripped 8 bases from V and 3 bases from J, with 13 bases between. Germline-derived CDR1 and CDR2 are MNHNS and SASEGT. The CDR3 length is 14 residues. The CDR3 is CASCPFAANEKLFF. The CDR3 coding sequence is TGTGCCAGCTGTCCCTTTGCCGCTAATGAAAAACTGTTTTTT.

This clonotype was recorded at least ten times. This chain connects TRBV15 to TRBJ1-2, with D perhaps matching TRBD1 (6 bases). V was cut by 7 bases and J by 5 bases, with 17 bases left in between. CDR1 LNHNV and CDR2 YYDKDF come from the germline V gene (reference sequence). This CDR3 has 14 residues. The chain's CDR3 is CATTGGGLGYGYTF. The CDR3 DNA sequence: TGTGCCACCACCGGAGGGGGGCTCGGGTATGGCTACACCTTC.

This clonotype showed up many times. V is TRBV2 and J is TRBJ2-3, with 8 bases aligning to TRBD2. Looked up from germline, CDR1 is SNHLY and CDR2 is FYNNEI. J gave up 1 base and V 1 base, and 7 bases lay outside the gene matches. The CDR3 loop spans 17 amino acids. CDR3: CASSEGVRREGTDTQYF. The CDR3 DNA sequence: TGTGCCAGCAGTGAAGGTGTCAGGCGGGAGGGCACAGATACGCAGTATTTT.

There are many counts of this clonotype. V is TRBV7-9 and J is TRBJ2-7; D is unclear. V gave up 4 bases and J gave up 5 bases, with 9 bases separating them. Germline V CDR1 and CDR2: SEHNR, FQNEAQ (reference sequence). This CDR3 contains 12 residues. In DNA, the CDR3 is TGTGCCAGCAGCTCAACACACGACGAGCAGTACTTC. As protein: CASSSTHDEQYF.

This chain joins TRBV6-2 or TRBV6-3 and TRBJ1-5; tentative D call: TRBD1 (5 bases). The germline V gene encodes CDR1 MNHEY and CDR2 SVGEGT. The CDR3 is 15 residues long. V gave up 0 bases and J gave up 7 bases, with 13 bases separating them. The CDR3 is CASSYSFSREQPQHF. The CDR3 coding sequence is TGTGCCAGCAGTTACTCGTTTAGCAGGGAACAGCCCCAGCATTTT.

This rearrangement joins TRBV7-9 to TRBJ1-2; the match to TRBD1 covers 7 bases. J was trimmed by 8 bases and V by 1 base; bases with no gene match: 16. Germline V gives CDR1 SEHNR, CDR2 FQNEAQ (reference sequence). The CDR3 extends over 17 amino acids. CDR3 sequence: CASSLGDSIRPREGYTF. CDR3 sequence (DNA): TGTGCCAGCAGCTTAGGGGACAGTATACGGCCCCGGGAGGGCTACACCTTC.

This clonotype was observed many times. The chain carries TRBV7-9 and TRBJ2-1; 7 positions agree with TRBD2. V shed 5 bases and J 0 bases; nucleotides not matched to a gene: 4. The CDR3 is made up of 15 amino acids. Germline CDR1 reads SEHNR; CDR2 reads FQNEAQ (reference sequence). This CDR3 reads CASSQSGDSYNEQFF. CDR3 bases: TGTGCCAGCAGCCAGAGCGGGGACTCCTACAATGAGCAGTTCTTC.

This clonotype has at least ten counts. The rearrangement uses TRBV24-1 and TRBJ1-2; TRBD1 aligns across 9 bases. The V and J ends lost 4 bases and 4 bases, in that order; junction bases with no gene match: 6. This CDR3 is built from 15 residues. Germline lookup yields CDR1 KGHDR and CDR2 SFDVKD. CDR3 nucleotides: TGTGCCACCAGTGACCCTGGGACAGGGTCCTATGGCTACACCTTC. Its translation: CATSDPGTGSYGYTF.

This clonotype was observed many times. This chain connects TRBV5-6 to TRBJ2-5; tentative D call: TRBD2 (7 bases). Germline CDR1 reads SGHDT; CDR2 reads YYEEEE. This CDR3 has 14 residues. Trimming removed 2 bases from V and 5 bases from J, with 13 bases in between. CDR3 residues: CASSFKQGGETQYF. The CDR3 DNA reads TGTGCCAGCAGCTTTAAACAGGGAGGGGAGACCCAGTACTTC.

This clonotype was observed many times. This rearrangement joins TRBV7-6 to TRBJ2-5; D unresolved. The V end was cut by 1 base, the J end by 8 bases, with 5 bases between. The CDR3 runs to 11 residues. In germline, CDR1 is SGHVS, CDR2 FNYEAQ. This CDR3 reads CASSLGATQYF. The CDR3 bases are TGTGCCAGCAGCTTAGGAGCCACCCAGTACTTC. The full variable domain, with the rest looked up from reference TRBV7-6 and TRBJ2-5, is GAGVSQSPRYKVTKRGQDVALRCDPISGHVSLYWYRQALGQGPEFLTYFNYEAQQDKSGLPNDRFSAERPEGSISTLTIQRTEQRDSAMYRCASSLGATQYFGPGTRLLVL.

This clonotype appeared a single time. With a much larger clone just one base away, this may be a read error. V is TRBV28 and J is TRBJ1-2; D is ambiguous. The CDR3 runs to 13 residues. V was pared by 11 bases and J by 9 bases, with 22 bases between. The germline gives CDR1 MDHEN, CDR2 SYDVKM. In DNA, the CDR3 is TGTGCCCACGCTTTAGGATCGGGAGATTGCTACACCTTC. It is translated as CAHALGSGDCYTF.

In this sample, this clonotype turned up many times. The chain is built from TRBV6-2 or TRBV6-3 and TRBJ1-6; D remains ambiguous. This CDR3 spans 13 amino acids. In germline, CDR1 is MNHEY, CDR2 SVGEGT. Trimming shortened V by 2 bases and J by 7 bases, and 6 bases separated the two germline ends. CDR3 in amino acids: CASSYGRNSPLHF. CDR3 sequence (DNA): TGTGCCAGCAGTTACGGACGAAATTCACCCCTCCACTTT.

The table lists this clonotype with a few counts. The CDR3 sequence is CASSYSIPPKPGGSSPLHF. The CDR3 DNA is TGTGCCAGCAGTTACTCGATCCCCCCAAAACCAGGGGGTTCTTCACCCCTCCACTTT. This sequence joins TRBV6-2 or TRBV6-3 and TRBJ1-6; 7 nucleotides align to TRBD1. The V segment lost 0 bases and the J segment 9 bases; nucleotides outside the gene matches: 17. The CDR3 runs to 19 residues. Germline V gives CDR1 MNHEY, CDR2 SVGEGT.

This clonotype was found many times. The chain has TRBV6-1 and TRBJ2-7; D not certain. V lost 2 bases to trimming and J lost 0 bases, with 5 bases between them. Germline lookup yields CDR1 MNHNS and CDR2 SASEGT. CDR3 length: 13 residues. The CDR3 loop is CASSENYSYEQYF. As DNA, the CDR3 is TGTGCCAGCAGTGAAAACTACTCCTACGAGCAGTACTTC.